A selection of T cell receptor beta chains follows, all from one sample in a study of T-cell reconstitution after alpha-beta-depleted transplantation in children. TCRdb used MiXCR to reprocess the PCR reads, holding one entry per CDR3 protein. The top ten hold more than 2% of the sample, which has around 370,000 distinct CDR3 sequences, 10% seen once. The starting material was PBMCs from the stem cell graft donor, obtained from the stem cell graft. These receptors originate from a human donor who donated a stem cell graft to a child with acute lymphoblastic leukemia. Each CDR3 is given without its conserved first and last residue.

v_gene	j_gene	CDR3aa
TRBV20-1	TRBJ2-1	SAGVALGNEQF
TRBV28	TRBJ2-1	ASSHQSGIGSEQF
TRBV7-2	TRBJ2-7	ASSFTLAPAYEQY
TRBV10-3	TRBJ2-1	AISERETYNEQF
TRBV3-1	TRBJ2-7	ASSQVRWGPYEQY
TRBV3-1	TRBJ2-7	ASSQVSMHEQY
TRBV29-1	TRBJ2-7	SSTEGGSNEQY
TRBV5-1	TRBJ2-7	ASRTGGDYEQY
TRBV7-8	TRBJ2-1	ASRQGTSGSYNEQF
TRBV27	TRBJ1-1	ASSLSGVTEAF
TRBV7-3	TRBJ2-3	ASSLGGVSTDTQY
TRBV7-6	TRBJ2-5	ASSPRQGSGTQY
TRBV7-8	TRBJ2-3	ASSPWGLPSTDTQY
TRBV20-1	TRBJ2-7	SALWTSGAYEQY
TRBV9	TRBJ1-2	ASSATGGPANYGYT
TRBV10-3	TRBJ2-3	AISESAAPRQDTQY
TRBV16	TRBJ2-7	ASSQLGSYEQY
TRBV7-9	TRBJ2-7	ASSPVYEQY
TRBV7-2	TRBJ2-3	ASSPAADTQY
TRBV6-5	TRBJ1-1	ASSYVEGDTEAF
TRBV27	TRBJ2-3	ASSPQRGADTQY
TRBV7-8	TRBJ2-7	ASSLGYLAGGNEQY
TRBV7-9	TRBJ2-3	ASSLAGGVKDTQY
TRBV3-1	TRBJ2-1	ASSQVDRMNEQF
TRBV7-2	TRBJ1-5	ASSQIFNQPQH
TRBV5-1	TRBJ2-7	ASSLDFGPPSYEQY
TRBV6-2/TRBV6-3	TRBJ1-1	ASSYSEQGGEAF
TRBV20-1	TRBJ2-7	SARDRWTPEQY
TRBV20-1	TRBJ2-7	SAARPRLNSYEQY
TRBV7-2	TRBJ2-5	ASSNGRWGQETQY